A selection of T cell receptor beta chains follows, all from one sample in a study of T-cell reconstitution after alpha-beta-depleted transplantation in children. TCRdb redid the calling of the PCR reads with MiXCR, one entry per CDR3 protein. The sample records hundreds of thousands of distinct CDR3 sequences, around 23% being singletons. Here the sequenced sample was PBMCs, mostly from graft donor cells, taken 360 days after TCRalphabeta/CD19-depleted stem cell transplant. Source of these receptors: a boy under three years old who had a stem cell transplant for acute myeloid leukemia, so the T cells may come from the graft donor. CDR3s include the opening cysteine and the closing phenylalanine or tryptophan. D genes are given only for firm matches. Not every row has a clone size; where given, it reads once, few, many or a size class.

V gene: TRBV4-3; J gene: TRBJ2-3; D gene: NA; clone size: many; CDR3 DNA: TGCGCCAGCAGCCAGAACCCCCGGGGCCAAGGGGATACGCAGTATTTT; CDR3 protein: CASSQNPRGQGDTQYF
V gene: TRBV7-2; J gene: TRBJ2-1; D gene: TRBD2; clone size: NA; CDR3 DNA: TGTGCCAGCAGCTCCCATGTTGGCGGGGGGGTCGATGAGCAGTTCTTC; CDR3 protein: CASSSHVGGGVDEQFF
V gene: TRBV7-9; J gene: TRBJ2-3; D gene: NA; clone size: many; CDR3 DNA: TGTGCCAGCAGCTTAGACTGGAGCACAGATACGCAGTATTTT; CDR3 protein: CASSLDWSTDTQYF
V gene: TRBV6-1; J gene: TRBJ2-5; D gene: TRBD2; clone size: few; CDR3 DNA: TGTGCCACCAGACTAGCGGGGGGGCAAGAGACCCAGTACTTC; CDR3 protein: CATRLAGGQETQYF
V gene: TRBV18; J gene: TRBJ1-5; D gene: NA; clone size: few; CDR3 DNA: TGTGCCAGCTCACAGGACAGCCGTAATCAGCCCCAGCATTTT; CDR3 protein: CASSQDSRNQPQHF
V gene: TRBV4-1; J gene: TRBJ1-2; D gene: TRBD1; clone size: NA; CDR3 DNA: TGCGCCAGCAGCCAAGCGGGACAGGGGGCTTCAACGAACTATGGCTACACCTTC; CDR3 protein: CASSQAGQGASTNYGYTF
V gene: TRBV29-1; J gene: TRBJ2-7; D gene: TRBD1; clone size: many; CDR3 DNA: TGCAGCTCACGACAGGGCGGCGAGCAGTACTTC; CDR3 protein: CSSRQGGEQYF
V gene: TRBV7-2; J gene: TRBJ1-4; D gene: NA; clone size: many; CDR3 DNA: TGTGCCAGCAGCTTAAGAGGGCATGCAACTAATGAAAAACTGTTTTTT; CDR3 protein: CASSLRGHATNEKLFF
V gene: TRBV7-2; J gene: TRBJ2-1; D gene: NA; clone size: many; CDR3 DNA: TGTGCCAGCAGCTTAGAACGGTACTCGCCCAATGAGCAGTTCTTC; CDR3 protein: CASSLERYSPNEQFF
V gene: TRBV20-1; J gene: TRBJ1-2; D gene: TRBD1; clone size: few; CDR3 DNA: TGCAGTGCTCCAGGGGGTTACCAAAGTCAGGCCTTC; CDR3 protein: CSAPGGYQSQAF
V gene: TRBV20-1; J gene: TRBJ2-5; D gene: NA; clone size: NA; CDR3 DNA: TGCAGTGCTAGAGGTGAAAACGAGACCCAGTACTTC; CDR3 protein: CSARGENETQYF
V gene: TRBV7-2; J gene: TRBJ2-5; D gene: NA; clone size: NA; CDR3 DNA: TGTGCCAGCAGCCACGTTAGCGAGACCCAGTACTTC; CDR3 protein: CASSHVSETQYF
V gene: TRBV4-3; J gene: TRBJ2-3; D gene: NA; clone size: NA; CDR3 DNA: TGCGCCAGCAGCCAAGACCGCTGGACTACCCTCGGCACAGATACGCAGTATTTT; CDR3 protein: CASSQDRWTTLGTDTQYF
V gene: TRBV29-1; J gene: TRBJ2-2; D gene: NA; clone size: NA; CDR3 DNA: TGCAGCGTCACCGACAGGACTAACACCGGGGAGCTGTTTTTT; CDR3 protein: CSVTDRTNTGELFF
V gene: TRBV20-1; J gene: TRBJ2-3; D gene: TRBD2; clone size: NA; CDR3 DNA: TGCAGTGCTAGAGATCCCCGGGCGGGGGGCACAGATACGCAGTATTTT; CDR3 protein: CSARDPRAGGTDTQYF
V gene: TRBV20-1; J gene: TRBJ2-5; D gene: TRBD2; clone size: NA; CDR3 DNA: TGCTGCGCCCTAGCGGGGGGCTACCTTAAAGAGACCCAGTACTTC; CDR3 protein: CCALAGGYLKETQYF
V gene: TRBV7-6; J gene: TRBJ2-1; D gene: TRBD2; clone size: NA; CDR3 DNA: TGTGCCAGCAGCTTAGCCCGGGGGGGTGTATACAATGAGCAGTTCTTC; CDR3 protein: CASSLARGGVYNEQFF
V gene: TRBV25-1; J gene: TRBJ2-5; D gene: NA; clone size: few; CDR3 DNA: TGTGCCAGCAGCTTATTAGTACCACGAGGGAGCAAAGAGACCCAGTACTTC; CDR3 protein: CASSLLVPRGSKETQYF
V gene: TRBV4-3; J gene: TRBJ2-3; D gene: NA; clone size: NA; CDR3 DNA: TGCGCCAGCTCAGAGAGACTCAGGGACGTTTATACGCAGTATTTT; CDR3 protein: CASSERLRDVYTQYF
V gene: TRBV7-9; J gene: TRBJ1-1; D gene: TRBD1; clone size: many; CDR3 DNA: TGTGCCAGCAGCCTGCCGGGACAGGGCATCACTGAAGCTTTCTTT; CDR3 protein: CASSLPGQGITEAFF
V gene: TRBV5-6; J gene: TRBJ2-2; D gene: TRBD1; clone size: NA; CDR3 DNA: TGTGCCAGCAGCTTGGCCACAGGGGACACCGGGGAGCTGTTTTTT; CDR3 protein: CASSLATGDTGELFF
V gene: TRBV21-1; J gene: TRBJ2-7; D gene: NA; clone size: NA; CDR3 DNA: TGTGCCAGCAGCAAAGACTTCGTCACCTACGAGCAGTACTTC; CDR3 protein: CASSKDFVTYEQYF
V gene: TRBV13; J gene: TRBJ1-3; D gene: NA; clone size: many; CDR3 DNA: TGTGCCAGCAGCGAAGAGCGGGGAGGATCTGGAAACACCATATATTTT; CDR3 protein: CASSEERGGSGNTIYF
V gene: TRBV13; J gene: TRBJ2-3; D gene: TRBD2; clone size: NA; CDR3 DNA: TGTGCCAGCAGTTTAAGGGGGGCGCTAGCGGGGGGACTCACAGATACGCAGTATTTT; CDR3 protein: CASSLRGALAGGLTDTQYF
V gene: TRBV10-3; J gene: TRBJ2-4; D gene: NA; clone size: NA; CDR3 DNA: TGTGCCATCAGTGAGCTCGGGTCGACGGCCAAAAACATTCAGTACTTC; CDR3 protein: CAISELGSTAKNIQYF
V gene: TRBV18; J gene: TRBJ2-5; D gene: TRBD1; clone size: NA; CDR3 DNA: TGTGCCAGCTCACCGGAGACAGGGCTCCAAGAGACCCAGTACTTC; CDR3 protein: CASSPETGLQETQYF
V gene: TRBV29-1; J gene: TRBJ2-5; D gene: NA; clone size: many; CDR3 DNA: TGCAGCGTTGAAGATACGGGGTCGGGAGAGACCCAGTACTTC; CDR3 protein: CSVEDTGSGETQYF
V gene: TRBV27; J gene: TRBJ2-7; D gene: NA; clone size: many; CDR3 DNA: TGTGCCAGCAGTTATGGCGGTAACTCCTACGAGCAGTACTTC; CDR3 protein: CASSYGGNSYEQYF
V gene: TRBV12-3/TRBV12-4; J gene: TRBJ2-4; D gene: NA; clone size: many; CDR3 DNA: TGTGCCAGCAGCCACGGCCGGGGAAACATTCAGTACTTC; CDR3 protein: CASSHGRGNIQYF
V gene: TRBV4-1; J gene: TRBJ2-5; D gene: NA; clone size: many; CDR3 DNA: TGCGCCAGCAGCCAATTGGGGGGGACAAGAATAGAGACCCAGTACTTC; CDR3 protein: CASSQLGGTRIETQYF
V gene: TRBV18; J gene: TRBJ2-1; D gene: TRBD2; clone size: many; CDR3 DNA: TGTGCCAGCTCACTAGCGGGGATCTCCTACAATGAGCAGTTCTTC; CDR3 protein: CASSLAGISYNEQFF
V gene: TRBV6-6; J gene: TRBJ2-5; D gene: NA; clone size: few; CDR3 DNA: TGTGCCAGCAGTTACTCGAGTGAGACCCAGTACTTC; CDR3 protein: CASSYSSETQYF
V gene: TRBV7-2; J gene: TRBJ1-5; D gene: NA; clone size: NA; CDR3 DNA: TGTGCCAGCAGCTTAGAGCGTAGGCTCAATCAGCCCCAGCATTTT; CDR3 protein: CASSLERRLNQPQHF
V gene: TRBV12-3/TRBV12-4; J gene: TRBJ2-1; D gene: TRBD2; clone size: NA; CDR3 DNA: TGTGCCAGCACCTTCATCGGGACTAGCGGGGTTCCGGAGTTCTTC; CDR3 protein: CASTFIGTSGVPEFF
V gene: TRBV20-1; J gene: TRBJ2-7; D gene: TRBD2; clone size: NA; CDR3 DNA: TGCTGTGCTAGAGGCCAGCGGGGCCGCTCCTACGAGCAGTACTTC; CDR3 protein: CCARGQRGRSYEQYF
V gene: TRBV29-1; J gene: TRBJ2-1; D gene: TRBD1; clone size: many; CDR3 DNA: TGCAGCGTTACGACAGGGAGCTCCTACAATGAGCAGTTCTTC; CDR3 protein: CSVTTGSSYNEQFF
V gene: TRBV12-3/TRBV12-4; J gene: TRBJ2-4; D gene: TRBD1; clone size: many; CDR3 DNA: TGTGCCAGCAGCCGGGGACAGGTCAACAACAAAAACATTCAGTACTTC; CDR3 protein: CASSRGQVNNKNIQYF
V gene: TRBV7-9; J gene: TRBJ2-7; D gene: TRBD2; clone size: many; CDR3 DNA: TGTGCCAGCAGCTTATGGATGGGTGGGACTAGCTACGAGCAGTACTTC; CDR3 protein: CASSLWMGGTSYEQYF
V gene: TRBV12-3/TRBV12-4; J gene: TRBJ1-6; D gene: NA; clone size: many; CDR3 DNA: TGTGCCAGCAGTTTGGATCGCCCGGAGAATTCACCCCTCCACTTT; CDR3 protein: CASSLDRPENSPLHF
V gene: TRBV12-3/TRBV12-4; J gene: TRBJ1-4; D gene: TRBD1; clone size: NA; CDR3 DNA: TGTGCCAGCAGTGATAATCGACAGGGGGGTGAAAAACTGTTTTTT; CDR3 protein: CASSDNRQGGEKLFF
V gene: TRBV6-4; J gene: TRBJ2-1; D gene: TRBD1; clone size: NA; CDR3 DNA: TGTGCCAGCAGTTGGACAGGGGGCTCCTACAATGAGCAGTTCTTC; CDR3 protein: CASSWTGGSYNEQFF